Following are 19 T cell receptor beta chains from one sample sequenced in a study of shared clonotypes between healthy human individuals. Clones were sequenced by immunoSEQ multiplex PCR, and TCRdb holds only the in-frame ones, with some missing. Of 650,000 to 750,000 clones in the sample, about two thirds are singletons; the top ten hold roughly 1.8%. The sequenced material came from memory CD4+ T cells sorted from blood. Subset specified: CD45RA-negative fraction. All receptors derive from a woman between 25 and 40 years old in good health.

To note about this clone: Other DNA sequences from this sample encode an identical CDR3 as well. The CDR3 sequence is CASSLGTGGLEQYF. CDR3 in DNA: TGCGCCAGCAGCTTGGGGACAGGGGGCCTCGAGCAGTACTTC. The V gene is TRBV5-1, the J gene TRBJ2-7, with TRBD1 identical over 11 bases. V shed 0 bases and J 6 bases; nucleotides not matched to a gene: 2. CDR1 and CDR2 from the germline V gene are SGHRS and YFSETQ. This CDR3 has 14 residues.

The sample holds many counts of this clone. CDR3 bases: TGTGCCAGCAGTTGGGGACTAGCGGGCCAGACCTACGAGCAGTACTTC. Translation gives CASSWGLAGQTYEQYF. The rearrangement joins TRBV28 to TRBJ2-7, with 12 bases fitting TRBD2. The length of the CDR3 is 16 residues. The V gene end was trimmed by 4 bases and the J gene end by 2 bases; junction bases not matched to a gene: 6. Germline-derived CDR1 and CDR2 are MDHEN and SYDVKM.

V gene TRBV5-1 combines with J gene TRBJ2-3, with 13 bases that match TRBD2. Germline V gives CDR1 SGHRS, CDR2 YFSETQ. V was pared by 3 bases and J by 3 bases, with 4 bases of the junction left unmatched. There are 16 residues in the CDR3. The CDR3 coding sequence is TGCGCCAGCAGCTGGCAGACTAGCGGGAGGACAGATACGCAGTATTTT. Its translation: CASSWQTSGRTDTQYF. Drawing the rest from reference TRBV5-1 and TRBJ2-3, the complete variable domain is KAGVTQTPRYLIKTRGQQVTLSCSPISGHRSVSWYQQTPGQGLQFLFEYFSETQRNKGNFPGRFSGRQFSNSRSEMNVSTLELGDSALYLCASSWQTSGRTDTQYFGPGTRLTVL.

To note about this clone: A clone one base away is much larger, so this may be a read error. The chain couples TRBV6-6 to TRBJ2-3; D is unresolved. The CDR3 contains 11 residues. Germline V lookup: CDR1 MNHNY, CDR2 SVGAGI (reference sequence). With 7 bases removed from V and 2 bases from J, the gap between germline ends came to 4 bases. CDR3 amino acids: CASTSTDTQYF. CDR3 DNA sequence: TGTGCCAGCACCTCCACAGATACGCAGTATTTT.

The CDR3 DNA reads as TGTGCCAGCAGTGACAGGGGAGGGCAAGAGACCCAGTACTTC. Its protein product is CASSDRGGQETQYF. The chain joins TRBV2 to TRBJ2-5, with a possible D match to TRBD2 (7 bases). From germline, CDR1 is SNHLY and CDR2 FYNNEI. The CDR3 extends over 14 amino acids. The germline V and J ends were trimmed by 3 bases and 2 bases, with 10 bases remaining between them.

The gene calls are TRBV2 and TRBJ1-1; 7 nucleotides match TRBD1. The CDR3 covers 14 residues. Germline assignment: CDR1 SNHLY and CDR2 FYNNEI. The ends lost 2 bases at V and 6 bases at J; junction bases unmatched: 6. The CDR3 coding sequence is TGTGCCAGCAGTGAAATGTCTCAGGGGGCTGAAGCTTTCTTT. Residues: CASSEMSQGAEAFF.

CDR3 protein: CASSNPRTASYEQYF. DNA for the CDR3: TGTGCCAGCAGCAACCCCCGGACGGCCTCCTACGAGCAGTACTTC. This sequence joins TRBV7-9 and TRBJ2-7; the D is unclear. Per the germline V gene, CDR1 is SEHNR and CDR2 is FQNEAQ (reference sequence). The CDR3 is 15 residues long. The ends were cut back, 5 bases at V and 0 bases at J, with 14 bases in the middle.

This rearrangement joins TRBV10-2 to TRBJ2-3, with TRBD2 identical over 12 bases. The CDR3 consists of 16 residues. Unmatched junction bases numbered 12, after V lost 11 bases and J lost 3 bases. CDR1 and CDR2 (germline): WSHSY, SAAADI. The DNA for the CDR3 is TGCGCCCACGCTGAGAGACTAGCGGGAGTTACAGATACGCAGTATTTT. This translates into CAHAERLAGVTDTQYF.

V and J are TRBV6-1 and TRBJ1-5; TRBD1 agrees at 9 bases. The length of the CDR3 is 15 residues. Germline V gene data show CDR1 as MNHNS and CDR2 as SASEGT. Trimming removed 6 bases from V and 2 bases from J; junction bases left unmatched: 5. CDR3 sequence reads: CASRDRGWGNQPQHF. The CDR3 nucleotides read TGTGCCAGCAGGGACAGGGGCTGGGGCAATCAGCCCCAGCATTTT.

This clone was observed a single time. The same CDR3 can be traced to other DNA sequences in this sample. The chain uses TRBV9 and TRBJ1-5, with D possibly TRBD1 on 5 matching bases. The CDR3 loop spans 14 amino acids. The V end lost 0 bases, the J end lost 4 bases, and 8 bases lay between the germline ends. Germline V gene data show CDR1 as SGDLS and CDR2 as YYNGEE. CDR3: CASSVGGGNQPQHF. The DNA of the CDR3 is TGTGCCAGCAGCGTAGGCGGGGGTAATCAGCCCCAGCATTTT.

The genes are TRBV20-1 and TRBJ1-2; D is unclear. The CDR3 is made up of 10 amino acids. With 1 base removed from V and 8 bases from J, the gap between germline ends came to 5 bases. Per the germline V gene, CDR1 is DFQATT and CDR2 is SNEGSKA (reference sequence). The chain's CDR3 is CSARGVGYTF. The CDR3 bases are TGCAGTGCTAGAGGGGTCGGCTACACCTTC.

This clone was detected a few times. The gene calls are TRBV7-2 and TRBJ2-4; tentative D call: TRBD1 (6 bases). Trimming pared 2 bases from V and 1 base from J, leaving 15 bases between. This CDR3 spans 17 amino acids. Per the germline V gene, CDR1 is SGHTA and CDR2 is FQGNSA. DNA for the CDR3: TGTGCCAGCAGCTTAAGGCAGGGGCCGGGTGCCAAAAACATTCAGTACTTC. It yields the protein CASSLRQGPGAKNIQYF.

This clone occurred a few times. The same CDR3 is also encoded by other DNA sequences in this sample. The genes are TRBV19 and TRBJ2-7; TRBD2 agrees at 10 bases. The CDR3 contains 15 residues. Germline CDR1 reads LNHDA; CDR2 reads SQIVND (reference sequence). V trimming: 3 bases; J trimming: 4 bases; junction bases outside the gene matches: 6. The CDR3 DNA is TGTGCCAGTAGTATCCAAGCGGGAGGGAGGTACGAGCAGTACTTC. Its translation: CASSIQAGGRYEQYF. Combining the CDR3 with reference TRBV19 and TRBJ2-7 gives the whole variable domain DGGITQSPKYLFRKEGQNVTLSCEQNLNHDAMYWYRQDPGQGLRLIYYSQIVNDFQKGDIAEGYSVSREKKESFPLTVTSAQKNPTAFYLCASSIQAGGRYEQYFGPGTRLTVT.

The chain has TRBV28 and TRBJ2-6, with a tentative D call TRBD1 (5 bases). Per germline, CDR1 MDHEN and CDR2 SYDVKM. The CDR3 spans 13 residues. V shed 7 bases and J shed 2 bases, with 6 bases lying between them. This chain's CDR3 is CASTTAGANVLTF. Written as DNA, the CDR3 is TGTGCCAGCACGACAGCTGGGGCCAACGTCCTGACTTTC.

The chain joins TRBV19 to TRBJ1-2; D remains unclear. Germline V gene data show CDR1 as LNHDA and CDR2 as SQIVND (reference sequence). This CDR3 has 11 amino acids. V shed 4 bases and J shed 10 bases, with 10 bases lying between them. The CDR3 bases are TGTGCCAGTAGTAGCAGAGATGCCTACACCTTC. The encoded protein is CASSSRDAYTF.

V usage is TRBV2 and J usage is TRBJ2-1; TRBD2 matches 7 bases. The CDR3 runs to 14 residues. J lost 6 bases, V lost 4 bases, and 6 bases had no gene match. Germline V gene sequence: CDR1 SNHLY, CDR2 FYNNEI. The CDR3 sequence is CASSVREVLNEQFF. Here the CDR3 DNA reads TGTGCCAGCAGTGTCCGGGAGGTACTCAATGAGCAGTTCTTC.

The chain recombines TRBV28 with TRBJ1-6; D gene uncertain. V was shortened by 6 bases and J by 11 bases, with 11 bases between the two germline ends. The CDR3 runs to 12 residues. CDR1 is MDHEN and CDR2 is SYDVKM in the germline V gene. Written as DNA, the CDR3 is TGTGCCAGCAGGTCGCAGGTACCACCCCTCCACTTT. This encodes CASRSQVPPLHF.

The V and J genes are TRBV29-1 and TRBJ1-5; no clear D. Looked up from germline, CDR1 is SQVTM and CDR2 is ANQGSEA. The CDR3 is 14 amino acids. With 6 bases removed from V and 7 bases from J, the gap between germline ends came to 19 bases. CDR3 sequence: CSVKDPTGEQPQHF. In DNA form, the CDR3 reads TGCAGCGTCAAGGACCCGACTGGGGAACAGCCCCAGCATTTT.

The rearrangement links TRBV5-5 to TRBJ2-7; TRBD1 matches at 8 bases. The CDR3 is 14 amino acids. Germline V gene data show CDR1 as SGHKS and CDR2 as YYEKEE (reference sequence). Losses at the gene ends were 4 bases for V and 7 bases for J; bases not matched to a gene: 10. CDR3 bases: TGTGCCAGCAGCCACCCGACAGGGGACCGGGAGCAGTACTTC. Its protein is CASSHPTGDREQYF. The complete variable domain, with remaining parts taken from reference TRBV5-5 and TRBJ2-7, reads DAGVTQSPTHLIKTRGQQVTLRCSPISGHKSVSWYQQVLGQGPQFIFQYYEKEERGRGNFPDRFSARQFPNYSSELNVNALLLGDSALYLCASSHPTGDREQYFGPGTRLTVT.